This passage covers 23 T cell receptor beta chains from one sample sequenced in a study of blood T cell repertoires in COVID-19. Using immunoSEQ multiplex PCR, the repertoire was profiled, and TCRdb retains in-frame clones only, with some absent. The sample includes roughly 66,000 clones, 75% to 95% seen only once; the top ten take under 15%. Sequencing input: peripheral blood. These receptors originate from a human donor with active COVID-19. The donor label of this sample is uncertain.

V gene TRBV28 combines with J gene TRBJ2-7; 13 bases are shared with TRBD2. V dropped 5 bases and J dropped 3; count of bases not matched to a gene: 13. This CDR3 comprises 18 residues. Germline CDR1 and CDR2: MDHEN and SYDVKM. The CDR3, as DNA: TGTGCCAGCAGTCGGGGGGGGCGGACTAGCGGGAGTATCTACGAGCAGTACTTC. Its protein product is CASSRGGRTSGSIYEQYF.

The gene calls are TRBV18 and TRBJ1-2; perhaps TRBD1 as D (5 bases). V lost 3 bases to trimming and J lost 0 bases, with 8 bases between them. Germline CDR1 KGHSH, CDR2 LQKENI. This CDR3 comprises 14 residues. The CDR3: CASSPDRANYGYTF. CDR3 bases: TGTGCCAGCTCACCTGACAGAGCTAACTATGGCTACACCTTC.

This clone has a single count. The chain employs TRBV9 and TRBJ1-4; TRBD1 is a possible D gene (5 bases). Germline CDR1 and CDR2: SGDLS and YYNGEE. This CDR3 is built from 16 residues. V shed 4 bases and J shed 4 bases, with 17 bases lying between them. The CDR3 DNA is TGTGCCAGCAGCCCCATTGGGGGGTTATTTAATGAAAAACTGTTTTTT. It yields the protein CASSPIGGLFNEKLFF.

For the CDR3, the DNA is TGTGCCAGCAGCTCCGGACAGGGGGCTGTTCTCACTAATGAAAAACTGTTTTTT. This codes for CASSSGQGAVLTNEKLFF. The V and J genes are TRBV28 and TRBJ1-4; 11 bases align to TRBD1. The CDR3 extends over 18 amino acids. Germline V gene sequence: CDR1 MDHEN, CDR2 SYDVKM. The trim removed 6 bases at V and 2 bases at J, leaving 11 bases unmatched. The full variable domain, with the rest looked up from reference TRBV28 and TRBJ1-4, is DVKVTQSSRYLVKRTGEKVFLECVQDMDHENMFWYRQDPGLGLRLIYFSYDVKMKEKGDIPEGYSVSREKKERFSLILESASTNQTSMYLCASSSGQGAVLTNEKLFFGSGTQLSVL.

V and J are TRBV28 and TRBJ1-6, with a possible D match to TRBD1 (6 bases). Trimming removed 7 bases at V and 9 bases at J, with 13 bases between. The germline V gene encodes CDR1 MDHEN and CDR2 SYDVKM. This CDR3 is 13 amino acids long. This CDR3 reads CASTGQGTSPLHF. CDR3 DNA sequence: TGTGCCAGCACGGGTCAGGGGACTTCACCCCTCCACTTT.

The CDR3 DNA is TGTGCCAGTAGCCTGTCAGGGGGCGTCGAAAAACTGTTTTTT. Its protein is CASSLSGGVEKLFF. The gene calls are TRBV19 and TRBJ1-4, with TRBD1 matching 8 bases. The CDR3 loop spans 14 amino acids. Per germline, CDR1 LNHDA and CDR2 SQIVND (reference sequence). The V and J ends lost 6 bases and 8 bases, in that order; junction bases with no gene match: 8.

The chain is built from TRBV7-7 and TRBJ2-5; TRBD2 might be the D (6 bases). CDR3 length: 14 residues. Germline V gene sequence: CDR1 SSHAT, CDR2 FNYEAQ (reference sequence). Trimming cost V 5 bases and J 1 base, with 11 bases left between them. DNA of the CDR3: TGTGCCAGCAGCAAAAGTAGCGGCCAAGAGACCCAGTACTTC. Its translation: CASSKSSGQETQYF. The full variable domain, with the rest looked up from reference TRBV7-7 and TRBJ2-5, is GAGVSQSPRYKVTKRGQDVTLRCDPISSHATLYWYQQALGQGPEFLTYFNYEAQPDKSGLPSDRFSAERPEGSISTLTIQRTEQRDSAMYRCASSKSSGQETQYFGPGTRLLVL.

The CDR3 reads CASSLTLGGKPQHF. CDR3 in DNA: TGTGCCAGCAGTTTAACGTTAGGGGGCAAGCCCCAGCATTTT. The rearrangement uses TRBV28 and TRBJ1-5, with 7 nucleotides matching TRBD1. J gave up 8 bases and V 2 bases, and 6 bases lay outside the gene matches. This CDR3 has 14 amino acids. The V gene's germline CDR1 is MDHEN and CDR2 SYDVKM.

J is TRBJ2-2 and V is TRBV28, with D perhaps TRBD2 (6 bases). CDR3 length: 12 residues. Germline V CDR1 and CDR2: MDHEN, SYDVKM. V lost 3 bases, J lost 7 bases, and 6 bases lay in between. CDR3 residues: CASSLGGGELFF. The DNA of the CDR3 is TGTGCCAGCAGTTTGGGGGGCGGGGAGCTGTTTTTT.

This clone has just a few counts. This sequence joins TRBV7-2 and TRBJ1-6, with D tentatively TRBD1 (5 bases). Per germline, CDR1 SGHTA and CDR2 FQGNSA. Deletions cut 2 bases from V and 3 bases from J, with 11 bases between. The CDR3 spans 16 residues. The DNA of the CDR3 is TGTGCCAGCAGCTTATTCTCGGGGGGCTATAATTCACCCCTCCACTTT. It yields the protein CASSLFSGGYNSPLHF.

The chain is built from TRBV27 and TRBJ2-2, with 10 bases that match TRBD2. The trim removed 6 bases at V and 9 bases at J, leaving 7 bases unmatched. CDR3 size: 14 residues. Germline V gene sequence: CDR1 MNHEY, CDR2 SMNVEV (reference sequence). This CDR3 reads CASSLSGRGRELFF. The CDR3 coding sequence is TGTGCCAGCAGCTTAAGCGGGAGGGGCCGGGAGCTGTTTTTT.

V and J are TRBV5-4 and TRBJ1-2; 7 nucleotides align to TRBD1. V shed 0 bases, J shed 10 bases, and the junction held 15 bases outside the gene matches. This CDR3 has 16 amino acids. The germline CDR1 and CDR2 sequences are SGHNT and YYREEE (reference sequence). CDR3 coding DNA: TGTGCCAGCAGCTTGGGGTCCACAGGGGCCCCTCGGGTCTACACCTTC. It translates to CASSLGSTGAPRVYTF. Complete variable domain (other parts from reference TRBV5-4 and TRBJ1-2): ETGVTQSPTHLIKTRGQQVTLRCSSQSGHNTVSWYQQALGQGPQFIFQYYREEENGRGNFPPRFSGLQFPNYSSELNVNALELDDSALYLCASSLGSTGAPRVYTFGSGTRLTVV.

V and J are TRBV5-4 and TRBJ2-1, with TRBD1 matching 9 bases. The CDR3 totals 15 residues. J lost 7 bases, V lost 1 base, and 6 bases had no gene match. Germline CDR1 reads SGHNT; CDR2 reads YYREEE (reference sequence). Here the CDR3 DNA reads TGTGCCAGCAGCTTGTTGGGACAGGGTTCTAATGAGCAGTTCTTC. Translated, it gives CASSLLGQGSNEQFF.

The rearrangement links TRBV14 to TRBJ2-7, with 7 bases lining up with TRBD2. Losses at the gene ends were 3 bases for V and 6 bases for J; bases not matched to a gene: 8. The CDR3 has 14 residues. Germline V gene data show CDR1 as SGHDN and CDR2 as FVKESK. Written as DNA, the CDR3 is TGTGCCAGCAGCCACTCTATGGGGGGGGTCGAGCAGTACTTC. It translates to CASSHSMGGVEQYF.

The chain carries TRBV12-5 and TRBJ2-3; 8 bases are a match to TRBD2. CDR1 LGHNT and CDR2 FRNRAP come from the germline V gene. V lost 2 bases, J lost 0 bases, and 7 bases stayed unmatched. The CDR3 length is 17 residues. The CDR3 region is CASGLSTSGGSTDTQYF. The DNA of the CDR3 is TGTGCTAGTGGTTTGTCAACCTCGGGAGGGAGCACAGATACGCAGTATTTT.

This clone showed up just a few times. This rearrangement joins TRBV28 to TRBJ2-7, with 8 bases lining up with TRBD1. There are 15 residues in the CDR3. V gave up 6 bases and J gave up 2 bases; unmatched junction bases: 9. In germline, CDR1 is MDHEN, CDR2 SYDVKM. CDR3 sequence reads: CASSPFPGQAYEQYF. CDR3 DNA sequence: TGTGCCAGCAGCCCGTTTCCGGGACAGGCCTACGAGCAGTACTTC.

The chain joins TRBV27 to TRBJ2-7, with 8 bases fitting TRBD2. V was clipped by 7 bases and J by 7 bases; unmatched bases: 9. CDR3 length: 13 amino acids. Germline CDR1 reads MNHEY; CDR2 reads SMNVEV (reference sequence). The CDR3 here is CASKQRERQEQYF. The CDR3 bases are TGTGCCAGCAAGCAGCGGGAGCGGCAAGAGCAGTACTTC.

The J gene is TRBJ2-7, the V gene TRBV10-3, with a weak D call TRBD2 (7 bases). From germline, CDR1 is ENHRY and CDR2 SYGVKD. V lost 7 bases and J 3 bases, leaving 19 bases between the germline ends. The CDR3 extends over 15 amino acids. CDR3 residues: CAITPGGGINYEQYF. Written as DNA, the CDR3 is TGTGCCATCACCCCGGGGGGCGGAATTAACTACGAGCAGTACTTC.

This clone has just one count. The DNA for the CDR3 is TGCGCCAGCAGCTGGGCAGGTGGAGGAGAGACCCAGTACTTC. This codes for CASSWAGGGETQYF. This chain uses TRBV5-1 with TRBJ2-5, with D perhaps matching TRBD2 (5 bases). There are 14 residues in the CDR3. The germline CDR1 and CDR2 sequences are SGHRS and YFSETQ. Trimming cost V 3 bases and J 4 bases, with 13 bases left between them.

This clone was observed a few times. The chain carries TRBV27 and TRBJ2-1; maybe TRBD2 (5 bases). Germline V gene lookup returns CDR1 MNHEY and CDR2 SMNVEV (reference sequence). V shed 4 bases and J shed 8 bases, with 18 bases lying between them. The CDR3 runs to 15 residues. In DNA form, the CDR3 reads TGTGCCAGCAGTTCGCCTACCGGAGGTATCGATGAGCAGTTCTTC. As protein: CASSSPTGGIDEQFF.

The rearrangement joins TRBV3-1 (or the pseudogene TRBV3-2) to TRBJ2-7, with 9 bases identical to TRBD2. The CDR3 spans 13 residues. J was trimmed by 6 bases and V by 7 bases; bases with no gene match: 7. CDR1 and CDR2 (germline): LGHDT, YNNKEL (reference sequence). The CDR3 is CASILREGGEQYF. DNA for the CDR3: TGTGCCAGCATCCTGCGGGAGGGTGGCGAGCAGTACTTC.

The chain uses TRBV6-5 and TRBJ2-2; 7 bases match TRBD1. The CDR3 totals 15 residues. CDR1 and CDR2 (germline): MNHEY, SVGAGI. Trimming removed 6 bases from V and 1 base from J; junction bases left unmatched: 5. The CDR3 loop is CASSTGTVNTGELFF. Here the CDR3 DNA reads TGTGCCAGCAGCACCGGGACAGTGAACACCGGGGAGCTGTTTTTT.

The V call is TRBV5-4, the J call TRBJ2-2; D possibly corresponds to TRBD2 (6 bases). Trimming left V 0 bases short and J 6 bases short, with 15 bases between. Germline V gene data show CDR1 as SGHNT and CDR2 as YYREEE (reference sequence). The CDR3 is made up of 16 amino acids. The DNA for the CDR3 is TGTGCCAGCAGCTTGGGGGGGGATTACGGTGCCGGGGAGCTGTTTTTT. This sequence encodes CASSLGGDYGAGELFF.